The sequence of this T cell receptor (beta chain) was determined in a study of control samples from healthy donors and cancer patients. Repertoires were generated with immunoSEQ multiplex PCR, while TCRdb's copy carries only in-frame clones and drops some. Here the sample spans approximately 50,000 clones, roughly 94% being singletons. The V and J ends lost 0 bases and 7 bases respectively, with 7 bases between them. The germline gives CDR1 SGHDN, CDR2 FVKESK. The CDR3 runs 13 residues. Regarding this clone: Other DNA sequences in this specimen translate into the identical CDR3.

This clonotype was sampled from a man aged 25 to 45 in good health. This rearrangement joins TRBV14 to TRBJ1-5; D ambiguous. Sequenced sample: blood. The CDR3 sequence: CASSQDHGQPQHF. CDR3 bases: TGTGCCAGCAGCCAAGATCACGGACAGCCCCAGCATTTT.